This T cell receptor beta chain stems from a study of molecular identifiers for immune sequencing clone quantification. Overall study context: Replicates partitioned RNA from about 20,000 or 100,000 naive CD8 cells into five parts, sequencing four.

TCRdb reanalysed the PCR reads using MiXCR and keeps one entry per CDR3 protein. The sample records about 100,000 distinct CDR3 sequences, roughly a third being singletons. CDR3 length equals 15 residues. Trimming cost V 0 bases and J 5 bases, with 14 bases left between them. CDR1 is MGHRA, CDR2 YSYEKL, per germline. Naive CD8 T cells were picked out by sorting for CD8+CD4-CCR7+CD45RA+. The receptor's source is a human donor in good health. Some libraries in this study had Jurkat cell RNA spiked in. The sequencing input was naive CD8+ T cells from blood, with Jurkat cell RNA spiked in. Subset reported: FACS-sorted CD8+CD4-CCR7+CD45RA+ naive T cells. The chain is built from TRBV4-1 and TRBJ2-7; TRBD1 might be the D (5 bases). For the CDR3, the DNA is TGCGCCAGCAGCCAAGATACAGGACGACAGAACGAGCAGTACTTC. Translation gives CASSQDTGRQNEQYF.